This T cell receptor beta chain was captured by sequencing in a study of blood T cell repertoires in COVID-19. Clones were sequenced by immunoSEQ multiplex PCR, and TCRdb holds only the in-frame ones, with some missing. This table has 120,000 to 150,000 clones, 80% to 85% appearing once. Material for sequencing was peripheral blood. The sequence derives from a human donor in a cohort sampled during active COVID-19.

CDR3 sequence: CATSVTGGVEAFF. The CDR3 nucleotides read TGTGCCACCAGTGTCACAGGGGGCGTTGAAGCTTTCTTT. This sequence joins TRBV24-1 and TRBJ1-1, with 9 nucleotides matching TRBD1. The CDR3 loop spans 13 amino acids. J gave up 7 bases and V 5 bases, and 4 bases lay outside the gene matches. From germline, CDR1 is KGHDR and CDR2 SFDVKD.